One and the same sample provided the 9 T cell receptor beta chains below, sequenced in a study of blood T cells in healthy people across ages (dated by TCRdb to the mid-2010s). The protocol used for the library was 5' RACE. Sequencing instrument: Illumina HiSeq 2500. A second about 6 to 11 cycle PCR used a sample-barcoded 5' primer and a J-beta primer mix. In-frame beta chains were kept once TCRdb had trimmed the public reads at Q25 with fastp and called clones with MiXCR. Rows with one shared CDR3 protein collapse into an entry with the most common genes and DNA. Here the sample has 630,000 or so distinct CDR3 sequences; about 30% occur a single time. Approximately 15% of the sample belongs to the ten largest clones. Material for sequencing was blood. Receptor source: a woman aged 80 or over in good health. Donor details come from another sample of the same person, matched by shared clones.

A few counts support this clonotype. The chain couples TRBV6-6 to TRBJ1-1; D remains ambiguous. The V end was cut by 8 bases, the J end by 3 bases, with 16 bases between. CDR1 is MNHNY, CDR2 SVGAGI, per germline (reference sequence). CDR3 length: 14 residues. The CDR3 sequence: CASGSVGIYTEAFF. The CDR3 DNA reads TGTGCCAGCGGTTCGGTGGGGATTTACACTGAAGCTTTCTTT.

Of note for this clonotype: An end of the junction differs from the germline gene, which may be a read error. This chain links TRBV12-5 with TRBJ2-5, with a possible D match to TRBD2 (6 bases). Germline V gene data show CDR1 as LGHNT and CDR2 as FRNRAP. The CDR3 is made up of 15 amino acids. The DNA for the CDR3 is TGTGCCAGTGGTTTTAGTTGGAGGGGTGAAGAGACCCAGTACTTC. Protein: CASGFSWRGEETQYF.

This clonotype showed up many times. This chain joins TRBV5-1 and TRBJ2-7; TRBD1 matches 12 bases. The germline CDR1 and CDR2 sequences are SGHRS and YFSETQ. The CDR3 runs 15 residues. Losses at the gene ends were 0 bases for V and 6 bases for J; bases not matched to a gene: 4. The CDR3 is CASSLEGDRGLEQYF. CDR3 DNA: TGCGCCAGCAGCTTGGAGGGGGACAGGGGGCTCGAGCAGTACTTC.

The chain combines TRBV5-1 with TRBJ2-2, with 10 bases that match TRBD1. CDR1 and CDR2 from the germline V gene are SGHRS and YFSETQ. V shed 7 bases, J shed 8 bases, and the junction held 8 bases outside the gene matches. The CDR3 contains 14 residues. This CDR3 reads CASHRDRGRGELFF. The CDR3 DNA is TGCGCCAGCCACCGGGACAGGGGCAGAGGGGAGCTGTTTTTT. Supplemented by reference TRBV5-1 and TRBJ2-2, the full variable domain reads KAGVTQTPRYLIKTRGQQVTLSCSPISGHRSVSWYQQTPGQGLQFLFEYFSETQRNKGNFPGRFSGRQFSNSRSEMNVSTLELGDSALYLCASHRDRGRGELFFGEGSRLTVL.

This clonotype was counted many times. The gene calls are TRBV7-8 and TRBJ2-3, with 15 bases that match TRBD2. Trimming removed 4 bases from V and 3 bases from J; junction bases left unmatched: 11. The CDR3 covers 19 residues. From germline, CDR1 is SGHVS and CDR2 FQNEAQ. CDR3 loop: CASSSPGLAGGLRTDTQYF. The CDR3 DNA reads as TGTGCCAGCAGCTCCCCGGGACTAGCGGGGGGTCTACGGACAGATACGCAGTATTTT.

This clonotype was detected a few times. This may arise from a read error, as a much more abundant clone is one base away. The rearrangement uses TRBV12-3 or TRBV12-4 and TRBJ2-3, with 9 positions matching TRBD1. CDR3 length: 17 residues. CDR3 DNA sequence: TGTGCCAGCAGTCGTCCCGGGACAGGGTTCGGCACAGATGCGCAGTATTTT. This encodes CASSRPGTGFGTDAQYF.

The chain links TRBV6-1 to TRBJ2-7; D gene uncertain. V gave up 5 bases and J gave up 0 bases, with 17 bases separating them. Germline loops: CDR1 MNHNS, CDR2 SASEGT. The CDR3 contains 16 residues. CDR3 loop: CASSSTIRPSSYEQYF. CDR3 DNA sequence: TGTGCCAGCAGTTCTACAATCCGGCCCAGCTCCTACGAGCAGTACTTC.

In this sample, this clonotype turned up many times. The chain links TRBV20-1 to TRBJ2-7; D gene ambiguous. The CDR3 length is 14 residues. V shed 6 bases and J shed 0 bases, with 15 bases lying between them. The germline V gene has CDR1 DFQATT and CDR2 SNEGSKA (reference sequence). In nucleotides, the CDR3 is TGCAGTGCAGTCTCGGACGCAATCTCCTACGAGCAGTACTTC. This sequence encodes CSAVSDAISYEQYF.

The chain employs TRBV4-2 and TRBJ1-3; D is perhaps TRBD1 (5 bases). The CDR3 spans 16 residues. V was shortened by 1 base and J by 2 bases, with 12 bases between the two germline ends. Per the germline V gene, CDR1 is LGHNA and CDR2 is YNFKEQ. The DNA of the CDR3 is TGTGCCAGCAGCCAAGTGGGGGGGTGGACTGGAAACACCATATATTTT. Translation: CASSQVGGWTGNTIYF.